The 4 T cell receptor beta chains in this list originate from one sample, sequenced in a study of shared clonotypes between healthy human individuals. This table comes from immunoSEQ multiplex PCR, and its TCRdb copy is limited to in-frame clones, with some not included. Of over 400,000 clones listed, 90% to 96% were seen once; the top ten hold 0.064%. Input material: naive CD4+ T cells sorted from blood. As to subset: CD45RA+ positively selected. All receptors derive from a woman in her thirties in good health.

The rearrangement links TRBV6-5 to TRBJ1-4; D is unclear. V was trimmed by 7 bases and J by 0 bases, leaving 9 bases between them. The CDR3 is 14 amino acids. Germline CDR1 reads MNHEY; CDR2 reads SVGAGI. DNA of the CDR3: TGTGCCAGCAAGCAAGGTGCAACTAATGAAAAACTGTTTTTT. It translates to CASKQGATNEKLFF.

As to this clone: This specimen includes other DNA sequences encoding the same CDR3. The chain links TRBV18 to TRBJ2-6; D gene ambiguous. Germline CDR1 is KGHSH and CDR2 is LQKENI. Trimming removed 6 bases at V and 0 bases at J, with 6 bases between. The CDR3 extends over 14 amino acids. The CDR3 DNA reads TGTGCCAGCTCCCGAGGCTCTGGGGCCAACGTCCTGACTTTC. Amino acid sequence: CASSRGSGANVLTF. Supplemented by reference TRBV18 and TRBJ2-6, the full variable domain reads NAGVMQNPRHLVRRRGQEARLRCSPMKGHSHVYWYRQLPEEGLKFMVYLQKENIIDESGMPKERFSAEFPKEGPSILRIQQVVRGDSAAYFCASSRGSGANVLTFGAGSRLTVL.

This chain links TRBV11-3 with TRBJ2-1; 7 positions agree with TRBD1. J lost 5 bases, V lost 5 bases, and 9 bases had no gene match. The CDR3 covers 15 residues. Germline V gives CDR1 SGHNT, CDR2 YENEEA. CDR3 in DNA: TGTGCCAGCAGCCCTACACGGGACAGAGACAATGAGCAGTTCTTC. It specifies CASSPTRDRDNEQFF.

The V call is TRBV19, the J call TRBJ2-1; D may correspond to TRBD1 or TRBD2 (5 bases each). V gave up 7 bases and J gave up 4 bases, with 17 bases separating them. Germline-derived CDR1 and CDR2 are LNHDA and SQIVND (reference sequence). The CDR3 length is 15 residues. Here the CDR3 reads CASTSVPGRYNEQFF. The CDR3 DNA reads as TGTGCCAGTACCTCGGTCCCGGGACGTTACAATGAGCAGTTCTTC.